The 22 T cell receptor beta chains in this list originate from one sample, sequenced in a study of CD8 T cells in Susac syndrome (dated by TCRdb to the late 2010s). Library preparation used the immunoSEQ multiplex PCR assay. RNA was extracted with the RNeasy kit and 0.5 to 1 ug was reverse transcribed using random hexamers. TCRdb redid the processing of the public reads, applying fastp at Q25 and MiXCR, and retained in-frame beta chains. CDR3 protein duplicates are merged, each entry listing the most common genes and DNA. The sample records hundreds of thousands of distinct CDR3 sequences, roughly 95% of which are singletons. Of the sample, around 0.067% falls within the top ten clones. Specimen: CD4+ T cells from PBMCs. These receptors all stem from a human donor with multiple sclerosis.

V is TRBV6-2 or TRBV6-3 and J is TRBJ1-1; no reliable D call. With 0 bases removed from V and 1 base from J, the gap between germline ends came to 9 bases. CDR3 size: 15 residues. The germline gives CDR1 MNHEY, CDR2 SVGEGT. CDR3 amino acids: CASSYSNHPNTEAFF. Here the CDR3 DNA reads TGTGCCAGCAGTTACTCGAACCATCCGAACACTGAAGCTTTCTTT.

CDR3 sequence: CSVEVGGSGNTIYF. In DNA form, the CDR3 reads TGCAGCGTTGAAGTGGGGGGGTCTGGAAACACCATATATTTT. This rearrangement joins TRBV29-1 to TRBJ1-3; TRBD1 is a possible D gene (5 bases). Between the trimmed V and J ends, which lost 1 base and 1 base, there was a span of 8 bases. Germline values: CDR1 SQVTM, CDR2 ANQGSEA. The CDR3 is 14 amino acids.

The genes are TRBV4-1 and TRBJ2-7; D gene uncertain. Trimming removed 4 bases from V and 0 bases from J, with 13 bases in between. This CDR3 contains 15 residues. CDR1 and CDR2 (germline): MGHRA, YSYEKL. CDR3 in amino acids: CASSPRYFDSYEQYF. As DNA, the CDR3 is TGCGCCAGCAGCCCGCGGTATTTCGACTCCTACGAGCAGTACTTC.

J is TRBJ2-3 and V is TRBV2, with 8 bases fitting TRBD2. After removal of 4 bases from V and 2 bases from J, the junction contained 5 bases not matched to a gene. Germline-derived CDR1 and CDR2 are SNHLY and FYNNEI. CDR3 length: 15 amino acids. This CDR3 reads CASSALAGTTDTQYF. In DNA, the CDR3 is TGTGCCAGCAGTGCGTTAGCGGGAACCACAGATACGCAGTATTTT.

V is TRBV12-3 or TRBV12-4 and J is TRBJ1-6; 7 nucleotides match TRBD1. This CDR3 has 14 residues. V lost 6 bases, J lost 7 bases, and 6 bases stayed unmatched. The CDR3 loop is CASRTGTANSPLHF. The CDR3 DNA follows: TGTGCCAGCAGGACCGGGACAGCCAATTCACCCCTCCACTTT.

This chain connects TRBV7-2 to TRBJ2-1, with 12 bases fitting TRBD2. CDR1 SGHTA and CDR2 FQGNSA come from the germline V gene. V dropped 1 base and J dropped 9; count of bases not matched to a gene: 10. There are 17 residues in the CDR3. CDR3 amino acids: CASSLGMRLAGGTEQFF. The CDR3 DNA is TGTGCCAGCAGCTTAGGAATGCGGCTAGCGGGAGGGACTGAGCAGTTCTTC.

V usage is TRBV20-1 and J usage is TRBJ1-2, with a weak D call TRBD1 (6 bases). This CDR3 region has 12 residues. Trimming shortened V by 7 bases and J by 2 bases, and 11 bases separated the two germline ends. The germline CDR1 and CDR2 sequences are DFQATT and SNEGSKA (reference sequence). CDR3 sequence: CSVGRGNYGYTF. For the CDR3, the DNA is TGCAGTGTTGGTAGGGGGAACTATGGCTACACCTTC.

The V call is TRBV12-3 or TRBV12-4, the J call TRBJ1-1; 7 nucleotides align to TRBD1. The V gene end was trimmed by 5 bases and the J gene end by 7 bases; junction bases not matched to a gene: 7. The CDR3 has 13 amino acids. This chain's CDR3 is CASSLRGRGEAFF. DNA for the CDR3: TGTGCCAGCAGTCTGAGGGGGCGCGGTGAAGCTTTCTTT.

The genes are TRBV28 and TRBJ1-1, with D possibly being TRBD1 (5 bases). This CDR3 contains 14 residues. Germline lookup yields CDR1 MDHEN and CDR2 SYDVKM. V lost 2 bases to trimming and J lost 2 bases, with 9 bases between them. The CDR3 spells CASSLRRVNTEAFF. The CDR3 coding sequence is TGTGCCAGCAGTTTACGCAGGGTTAACACTGAAGCTTTCTTT.

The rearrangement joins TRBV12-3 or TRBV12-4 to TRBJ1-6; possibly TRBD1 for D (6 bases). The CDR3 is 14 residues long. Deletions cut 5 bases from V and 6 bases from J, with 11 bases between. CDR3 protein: CASSDTGRNSPLHF. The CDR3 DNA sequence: TGTGCCAGCAGTGATACAGGGCGTAATTCACCCCTCCACTTT.

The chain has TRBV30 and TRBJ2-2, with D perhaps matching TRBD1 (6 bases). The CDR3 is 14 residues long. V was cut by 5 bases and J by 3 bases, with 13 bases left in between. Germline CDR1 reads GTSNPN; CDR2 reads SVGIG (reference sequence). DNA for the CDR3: TGTGCCTGGGGACCGGGACACGACACCGGGGAGCTGTTTTTT. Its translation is CAWGPGHDTGELFF.

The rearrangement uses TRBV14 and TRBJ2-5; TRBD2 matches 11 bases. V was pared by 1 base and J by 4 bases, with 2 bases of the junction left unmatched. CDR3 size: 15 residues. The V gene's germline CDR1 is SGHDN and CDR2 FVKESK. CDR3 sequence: CASSQATSGGETQYF. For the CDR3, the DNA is TGTGCCAGCAGCCAAGCCACTAGCGGGGGAGAGACCCAGTACTTC.

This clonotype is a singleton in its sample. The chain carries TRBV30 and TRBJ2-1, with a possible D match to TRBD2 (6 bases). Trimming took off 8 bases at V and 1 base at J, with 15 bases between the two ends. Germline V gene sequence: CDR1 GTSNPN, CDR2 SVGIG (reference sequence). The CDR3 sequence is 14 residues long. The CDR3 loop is CAGSGVKSYNEQFF. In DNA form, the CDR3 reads TGTGCCGGTTCGGGAGTTAAGTCCTACAATGAGCAGTTCTTC.

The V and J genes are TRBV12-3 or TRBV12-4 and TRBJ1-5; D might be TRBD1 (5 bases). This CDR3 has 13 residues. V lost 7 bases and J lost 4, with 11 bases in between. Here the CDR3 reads CASTLDRNQPQHF. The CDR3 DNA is TGTGCCAGCACCTTAGACAGAAATCAGCCCCAGCATTTT.

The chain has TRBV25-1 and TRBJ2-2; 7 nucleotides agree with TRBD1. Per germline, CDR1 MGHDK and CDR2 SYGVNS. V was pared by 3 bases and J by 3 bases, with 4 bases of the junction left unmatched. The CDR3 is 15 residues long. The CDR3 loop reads CASSDGTVYTGELFF. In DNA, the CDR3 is TGTGCCAGCAGTGACGGGACAGTTTACACCGGGGAGCTGTTTTTT.

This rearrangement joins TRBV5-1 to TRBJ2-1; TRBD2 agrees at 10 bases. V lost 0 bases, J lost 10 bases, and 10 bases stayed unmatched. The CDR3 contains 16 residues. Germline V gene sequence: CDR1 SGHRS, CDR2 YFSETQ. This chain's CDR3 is CASSLDYWTSGREQFF. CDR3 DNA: TGCGCCAGCAGCTTGGATTATTGGACTAGCGGCAGAGAGCAGTTCTTC.

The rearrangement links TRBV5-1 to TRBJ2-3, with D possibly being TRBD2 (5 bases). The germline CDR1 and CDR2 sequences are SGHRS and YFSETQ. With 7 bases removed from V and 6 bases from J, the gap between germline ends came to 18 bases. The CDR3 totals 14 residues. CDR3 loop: CASLMGTPGDTQYF. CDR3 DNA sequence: TGCGCCAGCTTAATGGGCACCCCGGGGGATACGCAGTATTTT.

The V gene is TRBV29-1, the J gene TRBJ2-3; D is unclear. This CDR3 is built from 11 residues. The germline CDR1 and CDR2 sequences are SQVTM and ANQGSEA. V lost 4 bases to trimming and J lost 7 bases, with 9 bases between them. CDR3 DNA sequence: TGCAGCGTTGGATATACTAATACGCAGTATTTT. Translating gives CSVGYTNTQYF.

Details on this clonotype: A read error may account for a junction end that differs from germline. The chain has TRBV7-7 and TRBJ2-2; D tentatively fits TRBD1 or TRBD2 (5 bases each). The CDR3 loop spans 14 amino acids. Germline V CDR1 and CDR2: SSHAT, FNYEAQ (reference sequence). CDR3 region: CASSLGPFTGELFF. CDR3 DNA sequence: TGTGCTAGCAGCCTGGGACCGTTCACCGGGGAGCTGTTTTTT.

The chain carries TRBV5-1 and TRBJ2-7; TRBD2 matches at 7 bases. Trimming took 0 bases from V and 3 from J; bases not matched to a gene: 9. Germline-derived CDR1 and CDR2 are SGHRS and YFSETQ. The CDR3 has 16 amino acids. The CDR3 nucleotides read TGCGCCAGCAGCTTGGGGACTAGTAATCGGTTCTACGAGCAGTACGTC. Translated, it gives CASSLGTSNRFYEQYV.

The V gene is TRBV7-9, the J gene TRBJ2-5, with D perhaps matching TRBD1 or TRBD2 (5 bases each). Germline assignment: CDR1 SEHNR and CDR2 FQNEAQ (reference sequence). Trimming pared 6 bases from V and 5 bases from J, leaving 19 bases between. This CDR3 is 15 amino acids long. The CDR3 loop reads CASRKDYLGPETQYF. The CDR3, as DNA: TGTGCCAGCAGGAAAGACTACCTGGGACCGGAGACCCAGTACTTC. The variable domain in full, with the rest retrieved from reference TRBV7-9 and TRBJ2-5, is DTGVSQNPRHKITKRGQNVTFRCDPISEHNRLYWYRQTLGQGPEFLTYFQNEAQLEKSRLLSDRFSAERPKGSFSTLEIQRTEQGDSAMYLCASRKDYLGPETQYFGPGTRLLVL.

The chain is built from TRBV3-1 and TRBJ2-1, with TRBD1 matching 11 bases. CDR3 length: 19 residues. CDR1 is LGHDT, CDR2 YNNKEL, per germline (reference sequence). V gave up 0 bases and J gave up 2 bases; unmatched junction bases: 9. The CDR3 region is CASSQDLWAGQGAYNEQFF. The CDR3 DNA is TGTGCCAGCAGCCAAGATTTATGGGCGGGACAGGGGGCCTACAATGAGCAGTTCTTC.